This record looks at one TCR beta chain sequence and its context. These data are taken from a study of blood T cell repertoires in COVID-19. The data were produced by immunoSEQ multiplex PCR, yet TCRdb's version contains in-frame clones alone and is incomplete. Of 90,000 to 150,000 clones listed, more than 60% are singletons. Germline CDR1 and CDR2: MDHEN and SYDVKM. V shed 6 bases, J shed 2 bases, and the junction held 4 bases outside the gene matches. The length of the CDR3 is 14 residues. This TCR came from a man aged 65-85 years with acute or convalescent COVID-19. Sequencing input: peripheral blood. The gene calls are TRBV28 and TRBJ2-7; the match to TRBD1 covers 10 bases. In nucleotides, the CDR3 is TGTGCCAGCAGCCAAGACAGGGGGCCCTACGAGCAGTACTTC. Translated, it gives CASSQDRGPYEQYF.